The source of this T cell receptor beta chain is a study of T cell changes during pregnancy in multiple sclerosis (dated by TCRdb to the late 2010s). For the study in its entirety: Changes in the T cell repertoire over the course of pregnancy were examined in this study in women with multiple sclerosis.

Libraries were prepared through the immunoSEQ multiplex PCR assay. Not all clones reach the TCRdb copy of this immuneACCESS table, which keeps in-frame sequences only. Checked studies attribute under half of the gap to unresolved V genes and leave the rest unexplained. This sample lists around 57,000 clones; around 92% were detected once. The ten top clones hold around 0.25% of the sample. About this clone: What antigen it recognizes has not been identified. Nothing much larger sits one base from this clone, and base qualities are not available.

Sequences were derived from CD4+ T cells from peripheral blood mononuclear cells, sampled in the third trimester of pregnancy. This receptor was obtained from a female donor with multiple sclerosis, enrolled in a pregnancy study.

The CDR3 protein: CASSLVGVNTEAFF. The base sequence is TGTGCCAGCAGCTTAGTAGGGGTTAACACTGAAGCTTTCTTT. The rearranged chain carries TRBV7-8 and TRBJ1-1; possibly the D gene is TRBD1, per 5 matching bases. From the cysteine up to the phenylalanine, the CDR3 has a length of 14 residues. Only the CDR3 DNA is retained, 42 bases long and in frame from the first base. Relative to germline, V is 1 base shorter and J is 2 bases shorter, with 8 bases between their ends. Based on the germline V gene, the CDR1 and CDR2 sequences are SGHVS and FQNEAQ.